This TCR beta chain was sequenced for a study of vaccination and CD4 T cells after COVID-19 (dated by TCRdb to the early 2020s). Background for the entire study: The convalescent cohort comprised six males and four females, including two Hispanic individuals, seven Caucasians, two Asians and one multiracial person. Participants received two doses of either the Pfizer-BioNTech BNT162b2 vaccine (n=8) or the Moderna mRNA-1273 vaccine (n=2). Post-COVID blood samples from convalescent patients were collected a median of approximately 93 days after diagnosis, with a range of about 30 to 170 days. Post-vaccine blood samples were obtained a median of approximately 70 days after the second vaccine dose, with a range of about 13 to 250 days. Overlapping spike peptide pools from SARS-CoV-2 and from the common cold coronaviruses HCoV-NL63, HCoV-OC43 and HCoV-229E were used as culture stimuli. In control cultures, a CEFX viral epitope pool was used as positive control, an HIV-1 Nef peptide pool was used as negative control, or no peptide was added. The spike-specific CD4+ TCR repertoire was compared before and after mRNA vaccination in approximately ten COVID-19 convalescent patients and a handful of infection-naive healthy vaccine recipients. Memory CD4+ T cell crossreactivity between SARS-CoV-2 and common cold coronavirus spike proteins was assessed at the TCR clonotype level in an earlier paper using these donors. Broad study findings and their caveats: In convalescent patients, nearly all vaccine-specific clones (304 of 307) were found to be mono-reactive for SARS-CoV-2 spike rather than cross-reactive with common cold coronaviruses. The median count of SARS-CoV-2-reactive clonotypes went up from 20 to 25 after infection to approximately 40 after vaccination, although the change was not significant. Among convalescent patients, a median around 86% of the SARS-CoV-2-reactive clones seen after vaccination appeared only after vaccination, which suggests priming specific to the vaccine. The study included relatively few convalescent patients and did not analyze early timepoints after natural infection.

In light of the paper, this sample's treatment or condition label describes: roughly nine-day PBMC culture with coronavirus spike peptide pools or control peptides (ViraFEST assay). CD4+ T cells from unexposed donors were collected before the COVID-19 pandemic (2011-2018). The ViraFEST assay was used in the study, in which antigen-specific T cells were expanded with peptide pools and expanded clonotypes were subsequently identified by TCR sequencing. Each well held 2 million to 2.5 million PBMCs cultured with approximately 9.1 ug/ml peptide pools in IMDM containing around 4.5% human AB serum and 10 IU/ml IL-2. Half of the culture medium was replaced with fresh IL-2-containing medium on days 3 and 7. After around 10 days of culture, CD4+ T cells were isolated by negative selection using the EasySep CD4+ T cell isolation kit. As cell number allowed, CD4+ T cells from unexposed donors were tested for reactivity to SARS-CoV-2 S and N and to four common cold coronavirus spike pools. Ficoll-Paque Plus gradient centrifugation was used to isolate PBMCs from whole blood, and the isolated PBMCs were then either used fresh or cryopreserved at -140C. Triplicate wells were generally used for each culture condition. Leukapheresis product for the unexposed donors was purchased commercially.

Receptor amplification or capture employed PCR. TCR sequencing of DNA from cultured CD4+ T cells used the Oncomine TCR Beta short-read assay at the Johns Hopkins FTIC core. The QIAamp micro DNA kit was used to extract genomic DNA from the cultured CD4+ T cells. Oncomine TCR Beta libraries from cultured CD4+ T cells were pooled using unique dual indexes and sequenced on an Illumina iSeq 100. The paper's processing steps were these. Non-productive sequences were removed, and CDR3s that did not start with C, did not end with F or W, or were shorter than 7 amino acids were discarded. The MANAFEST web application identified antigen-specific clonotypes by comparing peptide-stimulated wells against reference wells and other culture wells. An FDR below 0.05, an odds ratio above 5, and a productive frequency above 0.1% in at least two of three replicate wells were required for clones to be considered positive. Cross-reactive clonotypes were defined as significantly expanded in both SARS-CoV-2 spike wells and at least one common cold coronavirus spike condition. Levenshtein distances (stringdist) and unrooted phylogenetic trees (ape) in R version 3.6.1 were used to assess CDR3 homology. The public reads were reprocessed in TCRdb via fastp at Q25 and MiXCR, keeping in-frame beta chains. Rows with one shared CDR3 protein collapse into an entry with the most common genes and DNA. Clone size and V and J calls follow TCRdb, not the original study. This sample comprises several thousand distinct CDR3 sequences, 38% of them detected only once. The ten largest clones take up approximately 24% of the sample.

Concerning this clonotype: Its antigen remains unidentified. The record has no base qualities; no much larger clone is one base away.

The specimen sequenced was CD4+ T cells from blood, cultured in vitro. This clonotype was obtained from a human donor in good health.

The DNA is TGTGCCAGCAGCTCGACGGTGGGAACTGAAGCTTTCTTT. It codes for CASSSTVGTEAFF. The V and J genes are TRBV7-9 and TRBJ1-1, with an unclear D gene assignment. Reading the germline V gene (reference sequence) gives CDR1 SEHNR and CDR2 FQNEAQ. Measured from the cysteine to the phenylalanine, the CDR3 is 13 residues long. Only the CDR3 DNA stays, 39 bases, in frame from base 1. The junction carries 11 bases between V and J, which are trimmed by 4 bases and 5 bases respectively.